This TCR beta chain is drawn from a study of T cell repertoires in cytomegalovirus infection. Looking at the study overall: CMV epitopes in the study were HLA-C-restricted (recently identified) and HLA-B-restricted (well studied). An indication of both CMV infection and matching HLA type came from public TCR beta signatures.

Study-level findings and limits: Predominance within the ex vivo response was attributable to HLA-C-restricted CMV-specific TCR beta clonotypes. Cumulative public TCR beta family frequency identified carriers of CMV plus the relevant HLA.

This clonotype was observed a few times. Antigen: not known. V dropped 2 bases and J dropped 5 bases, with 10 bases sitting between them. Germline-derived CDR1 and CDR2 are MNHEY and SMNVEV (reference sequence). The CDR3 sequence is 14 residues long. TCRdb re-called the reads through MiXCR, storing one row per CDR3 protein. The sample lists approximately 910,000 distinct CDR3 sequences, roughly 30% occurring once. The genes are TRBV27 and TRBJ1-5, with D perhaps TRBD1 (5 bases). This clonotype originated in a human donor in good health (CMV status not recorded). Some clones in this sample may be carry-over from other donors' samples. Sequences were derived from cultured CD8+ T cells from PBMCs, sampled from culture after CMV antigen stimulation. As DNA, the CDR3 is TGTGCCAGCAGTTTACAGGGCAGGGATCAGCCCCAGCATTTT. Its protein is CASSLQGRDQPQHF.